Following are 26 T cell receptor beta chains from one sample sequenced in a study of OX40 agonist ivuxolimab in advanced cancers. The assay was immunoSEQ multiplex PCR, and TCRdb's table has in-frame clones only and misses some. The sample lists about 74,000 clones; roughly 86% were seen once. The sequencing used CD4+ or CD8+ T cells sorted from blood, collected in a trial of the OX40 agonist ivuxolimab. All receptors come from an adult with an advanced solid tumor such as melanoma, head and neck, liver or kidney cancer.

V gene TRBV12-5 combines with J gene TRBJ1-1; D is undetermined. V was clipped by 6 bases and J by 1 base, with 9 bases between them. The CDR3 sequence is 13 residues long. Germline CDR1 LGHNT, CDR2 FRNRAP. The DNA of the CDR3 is TGTGCTAGTGGCTTGACTGAGAACACTGAAGCTTTCTTT. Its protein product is CASGLTENTEAFF.

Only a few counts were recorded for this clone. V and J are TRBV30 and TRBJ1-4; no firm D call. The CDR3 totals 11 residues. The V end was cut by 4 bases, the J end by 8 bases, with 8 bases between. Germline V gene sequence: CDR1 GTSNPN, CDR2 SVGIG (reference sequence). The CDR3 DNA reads TGTGCCTGGACGGTCGGGGAAAAACTGTTTTTT. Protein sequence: CAWTVGEKLFF.

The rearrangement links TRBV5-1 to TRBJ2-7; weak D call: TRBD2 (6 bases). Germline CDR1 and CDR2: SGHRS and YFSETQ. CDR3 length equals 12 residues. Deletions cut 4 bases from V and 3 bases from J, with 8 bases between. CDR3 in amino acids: CASSRRGYEQYF. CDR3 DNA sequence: TGCGCCAGCAGCAGGAGGGGCTACGAGCAGTACTTC.

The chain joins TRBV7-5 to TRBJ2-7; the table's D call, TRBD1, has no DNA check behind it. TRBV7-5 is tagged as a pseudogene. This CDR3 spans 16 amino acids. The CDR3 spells CARSSYSGAGSYEQYF. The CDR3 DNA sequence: TGTGCCAGAAGCTCTTACTCAGGGGCGGGCTCCTACGAGCAGTACTTC.

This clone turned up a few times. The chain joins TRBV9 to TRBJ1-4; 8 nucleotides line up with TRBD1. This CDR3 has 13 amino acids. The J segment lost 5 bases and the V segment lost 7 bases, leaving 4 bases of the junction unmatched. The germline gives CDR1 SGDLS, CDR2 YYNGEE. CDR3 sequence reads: CASGQGQNEKLFF. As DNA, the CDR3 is TGTGCCAGCGGACAGGGCCAGAATGAAAAACTGTTTTTT.

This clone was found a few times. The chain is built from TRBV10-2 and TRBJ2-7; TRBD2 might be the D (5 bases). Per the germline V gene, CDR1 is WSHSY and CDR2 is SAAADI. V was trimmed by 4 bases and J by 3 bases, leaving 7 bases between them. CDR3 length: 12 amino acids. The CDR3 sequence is CASSGTFYEQYF. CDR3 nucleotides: TGCGCCAGCAGTGGGACTTTCTACGAGCAGTACTTC.

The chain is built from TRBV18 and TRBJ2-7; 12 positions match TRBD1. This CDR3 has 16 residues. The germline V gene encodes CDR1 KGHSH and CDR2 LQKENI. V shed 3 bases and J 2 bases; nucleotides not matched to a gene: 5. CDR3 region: CASSPRGQGATYEQYF. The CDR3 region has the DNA TGTGCCAGCTCACCTCGGGGACAGGGGGCAACCTACGAGCAGTACTTC.

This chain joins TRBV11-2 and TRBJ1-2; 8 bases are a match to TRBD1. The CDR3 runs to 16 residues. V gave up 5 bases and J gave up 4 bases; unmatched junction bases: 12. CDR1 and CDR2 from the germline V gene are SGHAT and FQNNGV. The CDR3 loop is CASSRRSGGGGYGYTF. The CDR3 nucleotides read TGTGCCAGCAGCCGCAGGTCAGGGGGCGGCGGCTATGGCTACACCTTC.

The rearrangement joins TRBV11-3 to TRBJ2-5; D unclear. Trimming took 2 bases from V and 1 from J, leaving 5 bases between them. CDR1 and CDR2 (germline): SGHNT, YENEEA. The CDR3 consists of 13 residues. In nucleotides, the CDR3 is TGTGCCAGCAGCTTACCGGGCCAAGAGACCCAGTACTTC. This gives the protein CASSLPGQETQYF.

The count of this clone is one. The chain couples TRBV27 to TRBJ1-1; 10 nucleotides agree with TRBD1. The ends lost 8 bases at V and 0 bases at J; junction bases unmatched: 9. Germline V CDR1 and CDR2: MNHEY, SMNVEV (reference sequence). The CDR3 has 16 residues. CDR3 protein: CASFPGGQGVNTEAFF. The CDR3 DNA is TGTGCCAGCTTCCCTGGCGGACAGGGGGTGAACACTGAAGCTTTCTTT.

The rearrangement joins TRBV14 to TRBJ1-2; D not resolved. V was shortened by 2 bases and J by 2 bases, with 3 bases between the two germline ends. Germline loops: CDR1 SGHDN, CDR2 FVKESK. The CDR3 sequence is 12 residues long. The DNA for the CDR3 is TGTGCCAGCAGCCAACAGAACTATGGCTACACCTTC. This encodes CASSQQNYGYTF.

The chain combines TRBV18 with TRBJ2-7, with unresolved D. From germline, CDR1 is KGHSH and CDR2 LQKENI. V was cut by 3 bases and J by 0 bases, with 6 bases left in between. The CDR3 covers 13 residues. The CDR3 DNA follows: TGTGCCAGCTCACCGCCCACCTCCTACGAGCAGTACTTC. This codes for CASSPPTSYEQYF.

CDR3 residues: CASSLTAAWSYEQYF. The CDR3 bases are TGTGCCAGCTCACTTACAGCCGCTTGGTCCTACGAGCAGTACTTC. The chain links TRBV18 to TRBJ2-7; D is unresolved. The V end was cut by 4 bases, the J end by 1 base, with 14 bases between. Germline lookup yields CDR1 KGHSH and CDR2 LQKENI. CDR3 length: 15 amino acids.

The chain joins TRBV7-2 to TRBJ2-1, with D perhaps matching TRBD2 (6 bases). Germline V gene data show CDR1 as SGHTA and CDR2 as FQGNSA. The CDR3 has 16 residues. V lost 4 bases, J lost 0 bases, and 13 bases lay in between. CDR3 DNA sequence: TGTGCCAGCAGCTCCTTAGCGGTGAGCTCCTACAATGAGCAGTTCTTC. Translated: CASSSLAVSSYNEQFF.

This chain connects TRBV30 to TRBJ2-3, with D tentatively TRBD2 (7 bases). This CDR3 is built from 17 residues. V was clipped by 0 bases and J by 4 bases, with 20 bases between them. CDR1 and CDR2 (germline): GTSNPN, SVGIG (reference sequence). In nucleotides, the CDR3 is TGTGCCTGGAGTGTACAGGGTGGGGGGGCTATTGCAGATACGCAGTATTTT. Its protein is CAWSVQGGGAIADTQYF.

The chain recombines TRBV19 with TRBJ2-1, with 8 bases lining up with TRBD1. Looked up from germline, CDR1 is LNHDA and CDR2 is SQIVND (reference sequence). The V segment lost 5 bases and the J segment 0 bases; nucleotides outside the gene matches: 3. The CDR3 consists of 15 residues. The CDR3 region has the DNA TGTGCCAGTAGTTGGGACAGGAGCTCCTACAATGAGCAGTTCTTC. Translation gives CASSWDRSSYNEQFF.

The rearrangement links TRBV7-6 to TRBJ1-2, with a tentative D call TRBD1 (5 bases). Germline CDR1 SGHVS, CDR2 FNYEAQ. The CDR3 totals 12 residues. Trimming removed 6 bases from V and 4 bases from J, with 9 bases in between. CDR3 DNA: TGTGCCAGCAGAAAGGACACCTATGGCTACACCTTC. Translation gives CASRKDTYGYTF.

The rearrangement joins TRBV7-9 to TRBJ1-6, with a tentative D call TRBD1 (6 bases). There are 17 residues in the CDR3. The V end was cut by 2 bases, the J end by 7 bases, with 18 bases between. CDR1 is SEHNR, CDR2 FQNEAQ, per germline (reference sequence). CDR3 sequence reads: CASSLYGAGVGNSPLHF. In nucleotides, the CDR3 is TGTGCCAGCAGCTTATATGGTGCAGGGGTCGGAAATTCACCCCTCCACTTT. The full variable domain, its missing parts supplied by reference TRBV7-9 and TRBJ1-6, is DTGVSQNPRHKITKRGQNVTFRCDPISEHNRLYWYRQTLGQGPEFLTYFQNEAQLEKSRLLSDRFSAERPKGSFSTLEIQRTEQGDSAMYLCASSLYGAGVGNSPLHFGNGTRLTVT.

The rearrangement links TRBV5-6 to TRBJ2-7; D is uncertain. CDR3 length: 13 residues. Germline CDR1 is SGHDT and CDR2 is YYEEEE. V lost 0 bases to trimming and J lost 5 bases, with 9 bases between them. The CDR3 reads CASSLVQQNEQYF. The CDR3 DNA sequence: TGTGCCAGCAGCTTGGTCCAGCAGAACGAGCAGTACTTC.

In DNA form, the CDR3 reads TGCGCCAGCAGTCCCGGACTAGCGGGAGGGATTACGCAGTATTTT. Protein product: CASSPGLAGGITQYF. The gene calls are TRBV4-3 and TRBJ2-3; 15 bases map to TRBD2. The CDR3 is 15 residues long. Germline V gene data show CDR1 as LGHNA and CDR2 as YSLEER. The V segment lost 6 bases and the J segment 8 bases; nucleotides outside the gene matches: 6.

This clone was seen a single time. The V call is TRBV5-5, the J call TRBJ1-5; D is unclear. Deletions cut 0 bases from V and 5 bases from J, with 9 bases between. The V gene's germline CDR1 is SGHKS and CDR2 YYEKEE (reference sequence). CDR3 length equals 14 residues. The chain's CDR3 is CASSLADSYQPQHF. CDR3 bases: TGTGCCAGCAGCTTGGCCGACTCCTATCAGCCCCAGCATTTT. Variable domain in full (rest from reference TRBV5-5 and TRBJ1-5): DAGVTQSPTHLIKTRGQQVTLRCSPISGHKSVSWYQQVLGQGPQFIFQYYEKEERGRGNFPDRFSARQFPNYSSELNVNALLLGDSALYLCASSLADSYQPQHFGDGTRLSIL.

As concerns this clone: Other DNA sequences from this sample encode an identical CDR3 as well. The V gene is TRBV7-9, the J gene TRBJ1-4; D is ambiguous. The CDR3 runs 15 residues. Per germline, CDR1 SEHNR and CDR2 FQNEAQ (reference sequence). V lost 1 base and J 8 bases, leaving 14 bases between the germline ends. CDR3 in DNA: TGTGCCAGCAGCTTAGACGGGCCTCCCAGAGAAAAACTGTTTTTT. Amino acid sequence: CASSLDGPPREKLFF.

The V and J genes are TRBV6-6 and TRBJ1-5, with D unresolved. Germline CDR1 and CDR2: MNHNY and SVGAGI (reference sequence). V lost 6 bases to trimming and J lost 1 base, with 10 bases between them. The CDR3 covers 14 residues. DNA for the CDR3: TGTGCCAGCAGCTCGGCCCTGAGCAATCAGCCCCAGCATTTT. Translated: CASSSALSNQPQHF.

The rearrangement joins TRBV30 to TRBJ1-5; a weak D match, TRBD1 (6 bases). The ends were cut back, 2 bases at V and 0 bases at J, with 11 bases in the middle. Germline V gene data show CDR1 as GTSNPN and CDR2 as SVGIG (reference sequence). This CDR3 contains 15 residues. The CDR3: CAWSQGGYSNQPQHF. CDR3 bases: TGTGCCTGGAGTCAAGGGGGATATAGCAATCAGCCCCAGCATTTT.

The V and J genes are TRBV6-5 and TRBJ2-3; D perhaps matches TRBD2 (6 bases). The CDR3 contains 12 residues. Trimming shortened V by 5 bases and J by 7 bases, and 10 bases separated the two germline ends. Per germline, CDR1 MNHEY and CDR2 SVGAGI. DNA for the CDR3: TGTGCCAGCAGTCCGGGACTCCATACGCAGTATTTT. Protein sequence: CASSPGLHTQYF.

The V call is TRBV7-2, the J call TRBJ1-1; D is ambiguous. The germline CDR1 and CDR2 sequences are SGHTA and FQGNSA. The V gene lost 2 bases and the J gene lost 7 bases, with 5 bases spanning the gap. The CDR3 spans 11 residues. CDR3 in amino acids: CASSLWGEAFF. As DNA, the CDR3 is TGTGCCAGCAGCTTATGGGGTGAAGCTTTCTTT. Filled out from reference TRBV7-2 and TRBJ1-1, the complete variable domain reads GAGVSQSPSNKVTEKGKDVELRCDPISGHTALYWYRQSLGQGLEFLIYFQGNSAPDKSGLPSDRFSAERTGGSVSTLTIQRTQQEDSAVYLCASSLWGEAFFGQGTRLTVV.